The 5 T cell receptor beta chains presented below share a single source sample, sequenced in a study of Ad26.COV2.S vaccination and SARS-CoV-2 variants. Clones were sequenced by immunoSEQ multiplex PCR, and TCRdb holds only the in-frame ones, with some missing. The data contain about 350,000 clones, about 88% of them singletons. As to treatment: around 19 received Ad26.COV2.S at low or high dose, single or two shots; 5 received placebo; per-sample allocation not given. Samples analyzed were those drawn on day 63 after the first vaccine or placebo injection. The input for sequencing was peripheral blood, taken in a trial of Ad26.COV2.S vaccine versus placebo. Every receptor here comes from a person between 18 and 59 years old who received the Ad26.COV2.S COVID-19 vaccine or a placebo.

The rearrangement links TRBV7-9 to TRBJ2-1; the match to TRBD2 covers 12 bases. Germline V CDR1 and CDR2: SEHNR, FQNEAQ (reference sequence). The CDR3 length is 19 residues. V lost 5 bases and J lost 5; bases outside the gene matches: 16. CDR3 region: CASSPPFRLAGGPHNEQFF. The DNA of the CDR3 is TGTGCCAGCAGCCCCCCTTTCCGGCTAGCGGGGGGGCCTCACAATGAGCAGTTCTTC.

The genes are TRBV19 and TRBJ2-7, with 7 bases identical to TRBD2. V was clipped by 5 bases and J by 2 bases; unmatched bases: 3. The CDR3 is made up of 13 amino acids. Per germline, CDR1 LNHDA and CDR2 SQIVND (reference sequence). The CDR3 DNA reads as TGTGCCAGTAGTGGGAGGGATACCTACGAGCAGTACTTC. It specifies CASSGRDTYEQYF.

The chain has TRBV2 and TRBJ1-1; 10 bases line up with TRBD1. V dropped 3 bases and J dropped 11; count of bases not matched to a gene: 9. CDR1 and CDR2 (germline): SNHLY, FYNNEI. The CDR3 sequence is 14 residues long. The CDR3 here is CASSEDRGAQGAFF. The DNA for the CDR3 is TGTGCCAGCAGTGAGGACAGGGGGGCCCAGGGCGCTTTCTTT. The full variable domain, in which reference TRBV2 and TRBJ1-1 provide the parts outside the CDR3, is EPEVTQTPSHQVTQMGQEVILRCVPISNHLYFYWYRQILGQKVEFLVSFYNNEISEKSEIFDDQFSVERPDGSNFTLKIRSTKLEDSAMYFCASSEDRGAQGAFFGQGTRLTVV.

The chain employs TRBV6-4 and TRBJ2-1, with D maybe TRBD1 (5 bases). Germline values: CDR1 MRHNA, CDR2 SNTAGT. Trimming removed 2 bases from V and 7 bases from J, with 15 bases in between. This CDR3 region has 15 residues. Written as DNA, the CDR3 is TGTGCCAGCAGTGACGGTTCAGCAGGGATTAATGAGCAGTTCTTC. Translated, it gives CASSDGSAGINEQFF.

The chain has TRBV5-1 and TRBJ1-4, with TRBD1 as a possible D gene (5 bases). The V gene lost 4 bases and the J gene lost 4 bases, with 11 bases spanning the gap. The CDR3 sequence is 14 residues long. The germline CDR1 and CDR2 sequences are SGHRS and YFSETQ. The CDR3 here is CASSRGVRNEKLFF. The CDR3, as DNA: TGCGCCAGCAGCCGGGGGGTCCGTAATGAAAAACTGTTTTTT.